This record looks at one TCR beta chain sequence and its context. Losses at the gene ends were 0 bases for V and 5 bases for J; bases not matched to a gene: 10. The CDR3 loop spans 18 amino acids. Germline CDR1 is LGHNA and CDR2 is YNFKEQ. TCRdb called the RT-PCR reads again in MiXCR, with one record for every CDR3 protein. The data contain 650,000 to 800,000 distinct CDR3 sequences, 14% of them seen just once; the ten biggest clones take up about 3.9%. What was sequenced was memory CD4+ T cells from blood. The V and J genes are TRBV4-2 and TRBJ2-1; 10 positions agree with TRBD2. The sequence derives from a female donor in good health, serving as a healthy control. The CDR3 bases are TGTGCCAGCAGCCAAGATCTTCGGATAGCGGGAGGACACAATGAGCAGTTCTTC. This encodes CASSQDLRIAGGHNEQFF.